This passage covers 15 T cell receptor beta chains from one sample sequenced in a study of T cell responses to AZD1222 COVID-19 vaccine. The data were produced by immunoSEQ multiplex PCR, yet TCRdb's version contains in-frame clones alone and is incomplete. The sample lists more than 150,000 clones, more than 75% seen once, with roughly a quarter in the top ten. The input for sequencing was peripheral blood, taken 28 days after the second AZD1222 dose. The receptors shown here come from an adult who received the AZD1222 COVID-19 vaccine.

The chain uses TRBV7-2 and TRBJ2-7, with 12 bases lining up with TRBD2. CDR1 is SGHTA, CDR2 FQGNSA, per germline. The V and J ends lost 5 bases and 2 bases, in that order; junction bases with no gene match: 4. This CDR3 region has 15 residues. In DNA form, the CDR3 reads TGTGCCAGCAGCATGGGACTAGCGGGCCCCTACGAGCAGTACTTC. This gives the protein CASSMGLAGPYEQYF.

The chain recombines TRBV14 with TRBJ2-1; 7 nucleotides agree with TRBD2. Germline loops: CDR1 SGHDN, CDR2 FVKESK. V gave up 4 bases and J gave up 5 bases; unmatched junction bases: 11. The CDR3 covers 16 residues. The CDR3 is CASSLRMRLAHNEQFF. The CDR3 region has the DNA TGTGCCAGCAGCCTCAGAATGAGACTAGCCCACAATGAGCAGTTCTTC.

The V gene is TRBV28, the J gene TRBJ1-3, with 7 bases aligning to TRBD1. CDR1 MDHEN and CDR2 SYDVKM come from the germline V gene. The CDR3 sequence is 15 residues long. J was trimmed by 2 bases and V by 1 base; bases with no gene match: 2. This CDR3 reads CASSLLGGPGNTIYF. The CDR3 region has the DNA TGTGCCAGCAGTTTATTAGGGGGCCCTGGAAACACCATATATTTT.

This chain links TRBV25-1 with TRBJ2-5; D is undetermined. Per germline, CDR1 MGHDK and CDR2 SYGVNS. The CDR3 length is 14 residues. The ends were cut back, 2 bases at V and 4 bases at J, with 11 bases in the middle. The CDR3 is CASSEQTPGETQYF. The CDR3 nucleotides read TGTGCCAGCAGTGAACAGACACCGGGAGAGACCCAGTACTTC.

The rearrangement links TRBV4-3 to TRBJ1-2; tentatively, D is TRBD1 (5 bases). Trimming took off 0 bases at V and 8 bases at J, with 19 bases between the two ends. The germline V gene encodes CDR1 LGHNA and CDR2 YSLEER. There are 16 residues in the CDR3. The CDR3 region is CASSQDPDGQGYGYTF. The CDR3, as DNA: TGCGCCAGCAGCCAAGATCCGGACGGTCAGGGATACGGCTACACCTTC.

The chain joins TRBV11-3 to TRBJ1-1; no clear D. CDR1 and CDR2 from the germline V gene are SGHNT and YENEEA. V was cut by 5 bases and J by 2 bases, with 6 bases left in between. This CDR3 contains 12 residues. Here the CDR3 reads CASSKSNTEAFF. In DNA, the CDR3 is TGTGCCAGCAGCAAGAGCAACACTGAAGCTTTCTTT.

This rearrangement joins TRBV7-3 to TRBJ2-1, with D perhaps TRBD1 (5 bases). The CDR3 consists of 13 residues. Per the germline V gene, CDR1 is SGHTA and CDR2 is FQGTGA. Trimming stripped 5 bases from V and 5 bases from J, with 10 bases between. The CDR3 is CASSPRRDNEQFF. CDR3 bases: TGTGCCAGCAGCCCTCGCAGGGACAATGAGCAGTTCTTC.

This clone is a singleton in its sample. The rearrangement links TRBV10-3 to TRBJ2-3, with D possibly matching TRBD1 (6 bases). CDR1 is ENHRY and CDR2 is SYGVKD in the germline V gene. Deletions cut 4 bases from V and 3 bases from J, with 17 bases between. The CDR3 has 16 amino acids. CDR3 bases: TGTGCCATCAGTGCCTCCGAGCAGGGGTCGACAGATACGCAGTATTTT. It specifies CAISASEQGSTDTQYF.

The chain has TRBV6-2 or TRBV6-3 and TRBJ2-3; D is possibly TRBD1 or TRBD2 (5 bases each). Trimming removed 2 bases from V and 2 bases from J, with 11 bases in between. CDR3 length: 15 residues. Germline V gene data show CDR1 as MNHEY and CDR2 as SVGEGT. CDR3 residues: CASSYVKGPTDTQYF. CDR3 sequence (DNA): TGTGCCAGCAGTTACGTGAAGGGACCCACAGATACGCAGTATTTT.

The J gene is TRBJ2-3, the V gene TRBV19, with D hard to call. The CDR3 runs 13 residues. Per the germline V gene, CDR1 is LNHDA and CDR2 is SQIVND (reference sequence). Trimming left V 3 bases short and J 4 bases short, with 8 bases between. The CDR3, as DNA: TGTGCCAGTAGTATTGGTCCCCCAGATACGCAGTATTTT. Amino acids: CASSIGPPDTQYF. Full variable domain (missing parts from reference TRBV19 and TRBJ2-3): DGGITQSPKYLFRKEGQNVTLSCEQNLNHDAMYWYRQDPGQGLRLIYYSQIVNDFQKGDIAEGYSVSREKKESFPLTVTSAQKNPTAFYLCASSIGPPDTQYFGPGTRLTVL.

This clone turned up a few times. This chain links TRBV7-8 with TRBJ2-7; no clear D. The germline V gene has CDR1 SGHVS and CDR2 FQNEAQ. Trimming shortened V by 0 bases and J by 0 bases, and 6 bases separated the two germline ends. The CDR3 totals 14 residues. The CDR3, as DNA: TGTGCCAGCAGCTTAGCAGTAAGCTCCTACGAGCAGTACTTC. Translated, it gives CASSLAVSSYEQYF.

The genes are TRBV28 and TRBJ2-1; the D gene could be TRBD1 or TRBD2 (6 bases each). V was pared by 7 bases and J by 10 bases, with 29 bases between. CDR3 length: 17 residues. Germline CDR1 and CDR2: MDHEN and SYDVKM. DNA for the CDR3: TGTGCCAGCACTCCTCCGGGGGCCAGCGGAAGGATCGGGGAGCAGTTCTTC. Its protein is CASTPPGASGRIGEQFF.

The CDR3 nucleotides are TGCAGTTCCGACCCTTCGGGTGGGCTCGGCAATGAGCAGTTCTTC. It translates to CSSDPSGGLGNEQFF. The chain employs TRBV29-1 and TRBJ2-1; D gene uncertain. The CDR3 runs to 15 residues. Germline-derived CDR1 and CDR2 are SQVTM and ANQGSEA.

The J gene is TRBJ2-1, the V gene TRBV6-2 or TRBV6-3; tentatively, D is TRBD2 (5 bases). V was trimmed by 5 bases and J by 6 bases, leaving 11 bases between them. The germline CDR1 and CDR2 sequences are MNHEY and SVGEGT. The CDR3 sequence is 13 residues long. In DNA, the CDR3 is TGTGCCAGCAGTAGTTCCCGGGGCAATGAGCAGTTCTTC. Its translation: CASSSSRGNEQFF.

Comments on this clone: Other nucleotide sequences from this sample produce the same CDR3. V is TRBV28 and J is TRBJ2-1; perhaps D is TRBD1 or TRBD2 (6 bases each). CDR1 is MDHEN and CDR2 is SYDVKM in the germline V gene. Trimming took off 1 base at V and 7 bases at J, with 11 bases between the two ends. The CDR3 runs 14 residues. The CDR3 loop reads CASSLSQGGNEQFF. Here the CDR3 DNA reads TGTGCCAGCAGTTTATCACAGGGAGGTAATGAGCAGTTCTTC. The whole variable domain, remainder taken from reference TRBV28 and TRBJ2-1, is DVKVTQSSRYLVKRTGEKVFLECVQDMDHENMFWYRQDPGLGLRLIYFSYDVKMKEKGDIPEGYSVSREKKERFSLILESASTNQTSMYLCASSLSQGGNEQFFGPGTRLTVL.